This T cell receptor beta chain was sequenced during a study of T cells in Graves' hyperthyroidism and ophthalmopathy. This clonotype showed up just a few times. What it binds is not known. RNA transcripts yielded amplified TCR beta CDR3 regions. First-round RT-PCR targeting the TCR CDR3 was performed with the HTBI primer set. TCRdb re-called the multiplex PCR reads through MiXCR, storing one row per CDR3 protein. The data show around 600,000 distinct CDR3 sequences, 13% to 15% seen once. The study, taken as a whole, reports: Ophthalmopathy got predicted by the model a median approximately 6 months before its onset. Among thyroid clonotypes expanded above 0.001, most also appeared in blood.

The CDR3 has 16 amino acids. Germline V gives CDR1 SNHLY, CDR2 FYNNEI. Trimming took off 5 bases at V and 4 bases at J, with 17 bases between the two ends. The V and J genes are TRBV2 and TRBJ2-2; D may be TRBD1 or TRBD2 (6 bases each). This TCR was recovered from a woman aged 18-29 years with Graves' ophthalmopathy. Material: blood. The CDR3 sequence: CASSWEAGESTGELFF. Here the CDR3 DNA reads TGTGCCAGCAGTTGGGAGGCAGGGGAGAGCACCGGGGAGCTGTTTTTT.